Listed below are T cell receptor beta chains from one sample, sequenced in a study of lymphopenia after photon versus proton radiotherapy. TCRdb's copy holds only in-frame clones and misses some; the assay was immunoSEQ multiplex PCR. The profile shows around 160,000 clones, roughly nine tenths of them singletons. This material consisted of peripheral blood, taken from a patient treated with photon-based radiotherapy. The source of these receptors is a man aged 50-60 years with gastric cancer. Each CDR3 is given with its conserved first and last residue. D genes are given only for firm matches. Expanded clones are given a class, and other clones once, few, many or no size at all.

-	TRBV7-9	TRBJ2-5	-	14	CASSLEAEQETQYF	TGTGCCAGCAGCTTAGAGGCAGAACAAGAGACCCAGTACTTC
-	TRBV6-1	TRBJ1-1	-	13	CASREGFQPQAFF	TGTGCCAGCAGGGAGGGGTTTCAGCCGCAAGCTTTCTTT
-	TRBV2	TRBJ2-3	TRBD2	17	CASSEGVAGGSTDTQYF	TGTGCCAGCAGTGAGGGTGTGGCGGGAGGAAGCACAGATACGCAGTATTTT
-	TRBV19	TRBJ1-5	-	12	CASSIEGEPQHF	TGTGCCAGTAGTATAGAGGGAGAGCCCCAGCATTTT
-	TRBV28	TRBJ2-7	-	17	CASRPDIDRDYSYEQYF	TGTGCCAGCAGGCCGGATATTGACAGGGACTACTCCTACGAGCAGTACTTC
-	TRBV5-5	TRBJ2-2	TRBD2	17	CASSFYGLAGNTGELFF	TGTGCCAGCAGCTTCTATGGACTAGCGGGGAACACCGGGGAGCTGTTTTTT
-	TRBV18	TRBJ1-1	-	15	CASSPGLGSNTEAFF	TGTGCCAGCTCACCGGGGCTTGGGTCGAACACTGAAGCTTTCTTT
once	TRBV6-1	TRBJ1-2	-	15	CASSEALGTTYGYTF	TGTGCCAGCAGTGAAGCTCTAGGGACTACTTATGGCTACACCTTC
-	TRBV5-1	TRBJ2-2	-	15	CASSLVVGGSGELFF	TGCGCCAGCAGCTTGGTCGTTGGGGGATCCGGGGAGCTGTTTTTT
-	TRBV28	TRBJ1-3	-	14	CATDNRSSGNTIYF	TGTGCCACCGATAATAGAAGCTCTGGAAACACCATATATTTT
-	TRBV10-1	TRBJ2-7	TRBD2	16	CASSASGPIPTYEQYF	TGCGCCAGCAGTGCTAGCGGACCAATTCCGACCTACGAGCAGTACTTC
-	TRBV6-5	TRBJ2-1	TRBD1	15	CASSYFRGKKNEQFF	TGTGCCAGCAGTTACTTCAGGGGGAAAAAGAATGAGCAGTTCTTC
-	TRBV11-2	TRBJ2-3	TRBD2	14	CASSSPLLLAGFRF	TGTGCCAGCAGCTCCCCGCTTTTACTAGCGGGATTTCGTTTT
-	TRBV19	TRBJ2-7	TRBD1	15	CASSIAGTGPYEQYF	TGTGCCAGTAGTATAGCCGGGACAGGACCCTACGAGCAGTACTTC
-	TRBV18	TRBJ2-3	-	16	CASSPNPQGPTDTQYF	TGTGCCAGCTCACCAAACCCTCAGGGGCCCACAGATACGCAGTATTTT
-	TRBV27	TRBJ2-7	-	12	CASSTQGYEQYF	TGTGCCAGCAGTACGCAGGGTTACGAGCAGTACTTC
-	TRBV5-1	TRBJ1-1	TRBD1	14	CASSLEGGRTEAFF	TGCGCCAGCAGCTTGGAAGGGGGCCGGACTGAAGCTTTCTTT
-	TRBV30	TRBJ1-4	-	15	CAWSPPRGAGEKLFF	TGTGCCTGGAGCCCTCCCCGGGGAGCGGGTGAAAAACTGTTTTTT
-	TRBV7-9	TRBJ2-5	-	15	CASSSIDGNQETQYF	TGTGCCAGCAGCTCCATCGACGGGAATCAAGAGACCCAGTACTTC
-	TRBV19	TRBJ2-7	TRBD1	16	CASSTLPGQSYYEQYF	TGTGCCAGTAGTACCCTCCCGGGACAGTCCTACTACGAGCAGTACTTC
-	TRBV7-2	TRBJ2-3	TRBD1	14	CASSFGTGGMAQYF	TGTGCCAGCAGTTTTGGGACAGGGGGCATGGCGCAGTATTTT
-	TRBV19	TRBJ1-5	-	16	CASSIVPGASNQPQHF	TGTGCCAGTAGTATAGTTCCAGGGGCGAGCAATCAGCCCCAGCATTTT
few	TRBV19	TRBJ2-7	TRBD1	14	CASRGRDSSYEQYF	TGTGCCAGTAGGGGACGGGACAGCTCCTACGAGCAGTACTTC
-	TRBV7-8	TRBJ1-1	-	14	CASADGQTNTEAFF	TGTGCCAGCGCGGACGGGCAGACGAACACTGAAGCTTTCTTT
-	TRBV19	TRBJ2-5	-	14	CASSMRGGPETQYF	TGTGCCAGTAGTATGAGGGGCGGCCCAGAGACCCAGTACTTC
-	TRBV5-1	TRBJ2-7	TRBD1	14	CASSPGQGAYEQYF	TGCGCCAGCAGCCCAGGACAGGGGGCATACGAGCAGTACTTC
-	TRBV4-2	TRBJ1-1	-	15	CASSQSRRGGVEAFF	TGTGCCAGCAGCCAGTCTCGCCGGGGAGGGGTTGAAGCTTTCTTT